The clone carrying this T cell receptor beta chain was detected once. This sample was included in a study of blood T cell repertoires in COVID-19. Study summary: Spain, Italy and the United States supplied samples that represented acute and convalescent COVID-19. From T cells, B-cell-depleted T cells, or PBMCs came the material, which was cDNA or gDNA.

Patients of the Seattle cohort, enrolled during active infection, were followed longitudinally. In the original analysis: Amplification from reference gene primers served as the basis for estimated nucleated cell counts. Some clones are missing from TCRdb's copy, which holds only in-frame ones; the method was immunoSEQ multiplex PCR. V and J calls and clone size are those listed in that table; D and trimming were worked out from the DNA. The data show approximately 330,000 clones, approximately 88% seen once. This TCR came from a man aged 25 to 45 with COVID-19, enrolled during active disease. The specimen was peripheral blood.

CDR3 sequence: CASTPGTSGKQYF. The CDR3 DNA is TGTGCCAGCACCCCGGGGACTAGCGGGAAGCAGTACTTC. J is TRBJ2-7 and V is TRBV7-2, with TRBD2 matching 13 bases. This CDR3 spans 13 amino acids. Germline values: CDR1 SGHTA, CDR2 FQGNSA. V lost 7 bases to trimming and J lost 8 bases; unmatched junction nucleotides: 5.